This T cell receptor (beta chain) appears in the sequencing data of a study of CD8+CD57+ T cells in acquired aplastic anemia. The study, taken as a whole, reports: Significant differences in CD8+ Simpson's diversity were not observed between patients and controls. Both patients and controls carried the same twenty-nine CD8+ CDR3 sequences.

Both TCR beta VDJ combination and CDR3 sequence profiling were carried out. Genomic DNA was the template for this profiling. TCRdb re-called the reads through MiXCR, storing one row per CDR3 protein. The sample lists 200,000 to 250,000 distinct CDR3 sequences; approximately 51% were seen once. This clonotype was seen many times. Its matching antigen is unknown. An expansion of CD8+CD57+ cells by flow cytometry had been shown in patients chosen for sequencing. Patients, without exception, had severe acquired aplastic anemia. Patients had not yet gotten any therapy when their blood was taken for sampling. Trimming stripped 6 bases from V and 10 bases from J, with 15 bases between. There are 13 residues in the CDR3. CDR1 and CDR2 (germline): SNHLY, FYNNEI.

This rearrangement joins TRBV2 to TRBJ1-4; tentative D call: TRBD1 (5 bases). Material: sorted CD4+, CD8+, or CD8+CD57+ T cells (not recorded which) from PBMCs. The sequence derives from a human donor with aplastic anemia. In nucleotides, the CDR3 is TGTGCCAGCAGGGAGGGACCCAGCGGAAAACTGTTTTTT. This sequence encodes CASREGPSGKLFF.